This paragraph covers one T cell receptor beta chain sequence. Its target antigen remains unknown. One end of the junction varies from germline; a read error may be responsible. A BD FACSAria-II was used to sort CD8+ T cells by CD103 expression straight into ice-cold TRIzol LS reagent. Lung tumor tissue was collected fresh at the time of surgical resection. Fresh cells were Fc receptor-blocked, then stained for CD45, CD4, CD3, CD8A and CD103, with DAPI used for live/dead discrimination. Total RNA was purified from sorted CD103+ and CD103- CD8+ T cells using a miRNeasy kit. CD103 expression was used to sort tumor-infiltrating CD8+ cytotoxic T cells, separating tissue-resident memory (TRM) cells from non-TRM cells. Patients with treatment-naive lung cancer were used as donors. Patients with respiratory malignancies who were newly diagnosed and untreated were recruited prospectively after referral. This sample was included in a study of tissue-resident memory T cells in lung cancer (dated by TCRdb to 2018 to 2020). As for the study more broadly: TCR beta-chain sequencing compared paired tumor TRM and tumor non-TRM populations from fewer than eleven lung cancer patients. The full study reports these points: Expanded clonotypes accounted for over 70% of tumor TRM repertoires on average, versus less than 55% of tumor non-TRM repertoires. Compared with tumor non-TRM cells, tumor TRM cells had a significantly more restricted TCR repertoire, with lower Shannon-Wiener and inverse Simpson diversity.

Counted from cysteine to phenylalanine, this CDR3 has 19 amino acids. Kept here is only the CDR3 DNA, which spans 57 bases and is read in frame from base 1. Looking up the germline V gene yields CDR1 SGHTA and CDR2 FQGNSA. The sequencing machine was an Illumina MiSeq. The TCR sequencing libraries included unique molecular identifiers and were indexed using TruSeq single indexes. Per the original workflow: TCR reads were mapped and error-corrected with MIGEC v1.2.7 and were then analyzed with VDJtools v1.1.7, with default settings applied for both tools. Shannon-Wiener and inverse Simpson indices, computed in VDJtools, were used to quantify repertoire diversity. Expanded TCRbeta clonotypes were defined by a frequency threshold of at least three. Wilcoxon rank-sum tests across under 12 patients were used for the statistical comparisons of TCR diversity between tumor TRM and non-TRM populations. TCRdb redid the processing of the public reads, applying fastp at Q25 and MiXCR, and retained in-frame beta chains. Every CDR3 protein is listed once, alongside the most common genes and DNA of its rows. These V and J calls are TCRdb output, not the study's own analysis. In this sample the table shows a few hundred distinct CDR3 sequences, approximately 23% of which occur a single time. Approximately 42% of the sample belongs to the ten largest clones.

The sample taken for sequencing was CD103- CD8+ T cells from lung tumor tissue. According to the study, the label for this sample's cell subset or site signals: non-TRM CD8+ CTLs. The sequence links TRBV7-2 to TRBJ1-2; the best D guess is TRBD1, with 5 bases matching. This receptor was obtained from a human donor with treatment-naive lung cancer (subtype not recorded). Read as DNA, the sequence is TGTGCCAGAAGCTCAAATTTGATGACAGAAGCAAAAGATAACTATGGATACACCTTC. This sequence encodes CARSSNLMTEAKDNYGYTF.